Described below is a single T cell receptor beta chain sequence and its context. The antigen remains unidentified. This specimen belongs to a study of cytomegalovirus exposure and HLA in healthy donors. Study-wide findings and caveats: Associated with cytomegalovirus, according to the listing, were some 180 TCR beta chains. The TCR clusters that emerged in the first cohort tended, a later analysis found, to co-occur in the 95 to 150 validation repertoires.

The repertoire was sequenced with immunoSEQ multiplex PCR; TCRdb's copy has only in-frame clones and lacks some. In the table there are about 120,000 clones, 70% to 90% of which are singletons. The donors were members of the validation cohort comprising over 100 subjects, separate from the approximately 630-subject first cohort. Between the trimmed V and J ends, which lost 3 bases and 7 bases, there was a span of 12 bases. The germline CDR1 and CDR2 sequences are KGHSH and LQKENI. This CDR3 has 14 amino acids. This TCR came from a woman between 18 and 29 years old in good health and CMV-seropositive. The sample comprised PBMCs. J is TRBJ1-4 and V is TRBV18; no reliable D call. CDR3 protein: CASSPSRMREKLFF. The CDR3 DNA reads TGTGCCAGCTCACCGTCCAGGATGCGTGAAAAACTGTTTTTT.